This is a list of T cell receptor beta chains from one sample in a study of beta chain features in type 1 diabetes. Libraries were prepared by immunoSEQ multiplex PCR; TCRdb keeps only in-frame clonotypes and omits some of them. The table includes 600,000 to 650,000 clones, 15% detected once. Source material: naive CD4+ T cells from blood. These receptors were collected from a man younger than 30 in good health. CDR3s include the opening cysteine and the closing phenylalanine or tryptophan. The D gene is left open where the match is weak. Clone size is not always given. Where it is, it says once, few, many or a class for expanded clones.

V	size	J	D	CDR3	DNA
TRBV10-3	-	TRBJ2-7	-	CAMSISGYEQYF	TGTGCCATGTCCATTAGCGGTTACGAGCAGTACTTC
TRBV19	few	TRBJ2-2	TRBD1	CASSKGQGAGELFF	TGTGCCAGTAGTAAGGGACAGGGGGCCGGGGAGCTGTTTTTT
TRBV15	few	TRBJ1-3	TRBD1	CATSRGGQGSGNTIYF	TGTGCCACCAGCAGGGGTGGACAGGGCTCTGGAAACACCATATATTTT
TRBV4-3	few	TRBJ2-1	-	CASSQGTASYNEQFF	TGCGCCAGCAGCCAAGGGACAGCCTCCTACAATGAGCAGTTCTTC
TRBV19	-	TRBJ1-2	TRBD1	CASRPDRDYGYTF	TGTGCCAGTAGACCGGACAGGGATTATGGCTACACCTTC
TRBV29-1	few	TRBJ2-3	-	CSLRGTDTQYF	TGCAGCCTCCGGGGCACAGATACGCAGTATTTT
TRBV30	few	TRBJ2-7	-	CAWSARVHEQYF	TGTGCCTGGAGTGCGAGGGTACACGAGCAGTACTTC
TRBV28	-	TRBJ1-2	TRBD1	CASSSPGQANYGYTF	TGTGCCAGCAGTTCCCCGGGACAGGCTAACTATGGCTACACCTTC
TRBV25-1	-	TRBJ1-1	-	CASSDSVTANF	TGTGCCAGCAGTGATTCGGTGACAGCGAACTTT
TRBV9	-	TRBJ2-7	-	CASSVTTGEYEQYF	TGTGCCAGCAGCGTGACGACAGGAGAATACGAGCAGTACTTC
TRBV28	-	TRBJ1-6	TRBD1	CASTRTGVASPLHF	TGTGCCAGCACCCGGACAGGGGTTGCCTCACCCCTCCACTTT
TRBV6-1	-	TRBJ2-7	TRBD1	CASSARTGPSYEQYF	TGTGCCAGCAGTGCCCGGACAGGCCCTTCCTACGAGCAGTACTTC
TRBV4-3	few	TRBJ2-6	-	CASSLDFAGSSGANVLTF	TGCGCCAGCAGCCTTGATTTTGCGGGGAGCTCTGGGGCCAACGTCCTGACTTTC
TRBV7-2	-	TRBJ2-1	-	CASSPNRGTYNEQFF	TGTGCCAGCAGCCCAAACCGGGGAACCTACAATGAGCAGTTCTTC
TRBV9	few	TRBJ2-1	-	CASSVVSRGGYNEQFF	TGTGCCAGCAGCGTAGTTTCAAGGGGAGGCTACAATGAGCAGTTCTTC
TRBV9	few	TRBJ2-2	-	CASSVGGANTGELFF	TGTGCCAGCAGCGTTGGAGGGGCGAACACCGGGGAGCTGTTTTTT
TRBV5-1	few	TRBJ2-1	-	CASSLRGGWVVGAYNEQFF	TGCGCCAGCAGCTTGAGAGGAGGGTGGGTTGTAGGTGCCTACAATGAGCAGTTCTTC
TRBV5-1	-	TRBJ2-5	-	CASSPTGREGRFETQYF	TGCGCCAGCAGTCCAACCGGACGAGAAGGGCGATTTGAGACCCAGTACTTC
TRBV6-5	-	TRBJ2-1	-	CASTPPKGLSHEQFF	TGTGCCAGCACCCCGCCGAAAGGCCTCAGCCATGAGCAGTTCTTC
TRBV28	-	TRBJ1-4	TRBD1	CASSLPGQATNEKLFF	TGTGCCAGCAGTCTCCCGGGACAGGCAACTAATGAAAAACTGTTTTTT
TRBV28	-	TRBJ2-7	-	CASSTVQNLRTYEQYF	TGTGCCAGCAGTACGGTCCAGAACCTACGAACCTACGAGCAGTACTTC
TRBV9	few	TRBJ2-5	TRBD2	CASSAHSGGETQYF	TGTGCCAGCAGCGCCCATAGCGGGGGGGAGACCCAGTACTTC
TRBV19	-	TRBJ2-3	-	CASSIPTRADTQYF	TGTGCCAGTAGTATCCCAACAAGGGCAGATACGCAGTATTTT
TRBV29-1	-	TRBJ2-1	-	CSEKSGTAKIEQFF	TGCAGTGAGAAAAGCGGGACAGCTAAAATTGAGCAGTTCTTC
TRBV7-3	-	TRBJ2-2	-	CASSLDSYTGELFF	TGTGCCAGCAGCTTGGACTCGTACACCGGGGAGCTGTTTTTT
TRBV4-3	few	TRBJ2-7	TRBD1	CASSYTGQGAHEQYF	TGCGCCAGCAGCTACACAGGACAGGGGGCCCACGAGCAGTACTTC
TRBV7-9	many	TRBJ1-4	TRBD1	CASSSGQGAYEKLFF	TGTGCCAGCAGCTCCGGGCAGGGGGCATATGAAAAACTGTTTTTT
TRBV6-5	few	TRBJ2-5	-	CASSSPGIETQYF	TGTGCCAGCAGTTCACCGGGGATAGAGACCCAGTACTTC
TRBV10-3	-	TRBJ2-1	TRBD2	CAISGTSGPYNEQFF	TGTGCCATCAGTGGGACTAGCGGTCCCTACAATGAGCAGTTCTTC
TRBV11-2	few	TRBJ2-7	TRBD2	CASSPRRGAGEQYF	TGTGCCAGCAGCCCGAGGCGGGGGGCGGGCGAGCAGTACTTC
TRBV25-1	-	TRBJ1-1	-	CASSGLLDIRNTEAFF	TGTGCCAGCAGTGGCCTCCTTGACATAAGGAACACTGAAGCTTTCTTT
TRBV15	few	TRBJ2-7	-	CATSRDRGYEQYF	TGTGCCACCAGCAGAGACAGGGGATACGAGCAGTACTTC
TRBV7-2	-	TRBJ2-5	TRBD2	CASSLASSGGAETQYF	TGTGCCAGCAGCTTAGCGTCTAGCGGGGGGGCCGAGACCCAGTACTTC
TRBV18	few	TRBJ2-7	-	CASSPRRANSYEQYF	TGTGCCAGCTCACCAAGGCGGGCCAACTCCTACGAGCAGTACTTC
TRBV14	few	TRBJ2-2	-	CASSSQGNTGELFF	TGTGCCAGCAGCTCACAGGGGAACACCGGGGAGCTGTTTTTT
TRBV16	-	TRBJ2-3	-	CASTHADTQYF	TGTGCCAGCACCCACGCGGATACGCAGTATTTT
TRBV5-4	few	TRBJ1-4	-	CASSAGQRNEKLFF	TGTGCCAGCAGCGCCGGACAGCGAAATGAAAAACTGTTTTTT
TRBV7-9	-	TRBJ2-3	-	CASIMRGARAGVTDTQYF	TGTGCCAGCATCATGAGGGGGGCTCGGGCCGGGGTCACAGATACGCAGTATTTT
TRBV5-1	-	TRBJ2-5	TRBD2	CASSLVPSGRAKVGTQYF	TGCGCCAGCAGCTTGGTCCCTAGCGGGAGGGCCAAGGTCGGGACCCAGTACTTC
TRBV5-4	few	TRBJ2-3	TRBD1	CASSFDRVGDTQYF	TGTGCCAGCAGCTTCGACAGGGTTGGGGATACGCAGTATTTT
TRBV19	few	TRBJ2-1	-	CASRYGSGTNEQFF	TGTGCCAGTAGATATGGGTCCGGCACCAATGAGCAGTTCTTC
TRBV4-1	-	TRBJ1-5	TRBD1	CASSQGIQGARYQPQHF	TGCGCCAGCAGCCAAGGGATCCAGGGGGCGAGGTATCAGCCCCAGCATTTT
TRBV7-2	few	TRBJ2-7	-	CASSLVWDRALLF	TGTGCCAGCAGCTTAGTCTGGGACCGGGCCCTCCTTTTC
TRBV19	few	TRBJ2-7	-	CASSEGIEQYF	TGTGCCAGTAGCGAAGGGATTGAGCAGTACTTC
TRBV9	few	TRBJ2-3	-	CASSVGALPFGDTQYF	TGTGCCAGCAGCGTAGGGGCTCTCCCTTTCGGGGATACGCAGTATTTT
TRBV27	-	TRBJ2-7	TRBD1	CASRGQGPTYEQYF	TGTGCCAGCAGAGGACAGGGACCCACCTACGAGCAGTACTTC